Given below is one TCR beta chain in context. The target antigen is unknown. Germline CDR1 SGHAT, CDR2 FQNNGV. CDR3 length equals 19 residues. V gave up 6 bases and J gave up 1 base; unmatched junction bases: 9. The sample originates from a study of response to subunit inactivated influenza vaccine. General study results and limits: The authors suggested that few new T cells are recruited per seasonal influenza vaccination.

TCRdb processed the RT-PCR reads anew with MiXCR; each CDR3 protein has one entry. Here the sample spans hundreds of thousands of distinct CDR3 sequences, less than 10% being singletons. The material was PBMCs from blood, obtained less than 30 months after vaccination. The origin of this receptor is a man aged 45-69 years who received an inactivated influenza vaccine. The chain employs TRBV11-2 and TRBJ2-1; TRBD2 matches at 16 bases. CDR3 sequence (DNA): TGTGCCAGCAGAACGGGACTAGCGGGGGGGCGGGGTTCCTACAATGAGCAGTTCTTC. Translated, it gives CASRTGLAGGRGSYNEQFF.